This entry concerns a single TCR beta chain. These data are taken from a study of T-cell memory formation after mild COVID-19. V lost 3 bases, J lost 5 bases, and 7 bases lay in between. CDR3 length equals 12 residues. Germline CDR1 and CDR2: SGHTA and FQGNSA. From the 5' RACE reads, TCRdb called clonotypes with MiXCR, one entry per CDR3 protein. The table records tens of thousands of distinct CDR3 sequences, over 15% of them present only once. Sequencing was carried out using PBMCs or a T cell subset sorted from them (not recorded which). The receptor was derived from an adult woman who had mild COVID-19 (a few samples of this study predate the infection). Cell type and time point are not known. V gene TRBV7-2 combines with J gene TRBJ1-2, with D unclear. Written as DNA, the CDR3 is TGTGCCAGCAGCTTTGGAGTGTATGGCTACACCTTC. Residues: CASSFGVYGYTF.